This entry features one T cell receptor (beta chain) sequence. The PCR made use of 60 Vbeta and 13 Jbeta primers. Method: immunoSEQ multiplex PCR; TCRdb's copy keeps in-frame clones and lacks some. This table holds some 180,000 clones, around 80% found once. CDR3 length equals 12 residues. Looked up from germline, CDR1 is SGHTA and CDR2 is FQGNSA. The V and J ends lost 5 bases and 6 bases respectively, with 8 bases between them. This entry comes from a study of cytomegalovirus exposure and HLA in healthy donors. The sample taken for sequencing was PBMCs. The TCR sequence derives from a girl aged 5 to 17 in good health and CMV-seropositive. The genes are TRBV7-2 and TRBJ2-1; D is uncertain. The CDR3 here is CASSAGRNEQFF. CDR3 sequence (DNA): TGTGCCAGCAGCGCAGGCCGCAATGAGCAGTTCTTC.